This entry lists 15 T cell receptor beta chains sequenced from one sample in a study of cytomegalovirus exposure and HLA in healthy donors. The primer mix had 60 Vbeta and 13 Jbeta primers. Measured with immunoSEQ multiplex PCR; TCRdb has only the in-frame clones, and not every one. The data show 150,000 to 200,000 clones, around four fifths seen once. Input material: PBMCs. These receptors originate from a man over 45 in good health and CMV-seropositive.

The gene calls are TRBV28 and TRBJ2-7; D remains unclear. Germline V gene sequence: CDR1 MDHEN, CDR2 SYDVKM. The V and J ends lost 6 bases and 2 bases respectively, with 8 bases between them. This CDR3 has 12 residues. The CDR3 loop reads CASSTSPYEQYF. In nucleotides, the CDR3 is TGTGCCAGCAGCACCAGTCCCTACGAGCAGTACTTC. The full variable domain, its missing parts supplied by reference TRBV28 and TRBJ2-7, is DVKVTQSSRYLVKRTGEKVFLECVQDMDHENMFWYRQDPGLGLRLIYFSYDVKMKEKGDIPEGYSVSREKKERFSLILESASTNQTSMYLCASSTSPYEQYFGPGTRLTVT.

The J gene is TRBJ2-3, the V gene TRBV6-6; perhaps TRBD1 as D (6 bases). Trimming cost V 6 bases and J 0 bases, with 10 bases left between them. Per the germline V gene, CDR1 is MNHNY and CDR2 is SVGAGI (reference sequence). The CDR3 is 14 residues long. The CDR3 sequence is CASSDRWSTDTQYF. In DNA form, the CDR3 reads TGTGCCAGCAGCGACAGGTGGAGCACAGATACGCAGTATTTT.

The chain recombines TRBV9 with TRBJ2-7, with TRBD1 matching over 8 bases. Germline values: CDR1 SGDLS, CDR2 YYNGEE. This CDR3 spans 14 amino acids. V shed 0 bases and J 2 bases; nucleotides not matched to a gene: 1. The CDR3 loop reads CASSVGQGTYEQYF. The CDR3 DNA reads TGTGCCAGCAGCGTAGGACAGGGGACCTACGAGCAGTACTTC.

The chain recombines TRBV27 with TRBJ2-1, with a weak D call TRBD1 (6 bases). CDR1 is MNHEY and CDR2 is SMNVEV in the germline V gene (reference sequence). V dropped 5 bases and J dropped 6 bases, with 17 bases sitting between them. The CDR3 extends over 15 amino acids. CDR3 amino acids: CASSPDLRGGNEQFF. As DNA, the CDR3 is TGTGCCAGCAGTCCGGACCTACGAGGGGGCAATGAGCAGTTCTTC.

This clone was seen once. The chain is built from TRBV28 and TRBJ2-2; 10 nucleotides align to TRBD2. The V segment lost 7 bases and the J segment 7 bases; nucleotides outside the gene matches: 9. Germline lookup yields CDR1 MDHEN and CDR2 SYDVKM. The CDR3 spans 15 residues. The CDR3: CASNQLAGMHGELFF. CDR3 DNA sequence: TGTGCCAGCAACCAACTAGCGGGAATGCACGGGGAGCTGTTTTTT.

The V call is TRBV2, the J call TRBJ2-2; TRBD1 matches 8 bases. Germline lookup yields CDR1 SNHLY and CDR2 FYNNEI. This CDR3 is 15 amino acids long. V shed 7 bases and J 0 bases; nucleotides not matched to a gene: 4. This chain's CDR3 is CASKNRGANTGELFF. CDR3 coding DNA: TGTGCCAGCAAAAACAGGGGGGCGAACACCGGGGAGCTGTTTTTT.

The chain uses TRBV11-2 and TRBJ1-1, with 8 bases matching TRBD1. Germline V lookup: CDR1 SGHAT, CDR2 FQNNGV. CDR3 length equals 16 residues. The J segment lost 0 bases and the V segment lost 1 base, leaving 4 bases of the junction unmatched. The CDR3 nucleotides read TGTGCCAGCAGCTTAGGCAGGGGGCGAATGAACACTGAAGCTTTCTTT. This codes for CASSLGRGRMNTEAFF.

The J gene is TRBJ2-1, the V gene TRBV18; D not resolved. CDR1 is KGHSH, CDR2 LQKENI, per germline. The ends were cut back, 3 bases at V and 6 bases at J, with 12 bases in the middle. The CDR3 length is 14 residues. CDR3 sequence: CASSPTHQANEQFF. The CDR3 coding sequence is TGTGCCAGCTCACCTACCCACCAGGCCAATGAGCAGTTCTTC.

The rearrangement links TRBV7-2 to TRBJ2-2; 7 bases are shared with TRBD1. The V gene's germline CDR1 is SGHTA and CDR2 FQGNSA. V gave up 1 base and J gave up 5 bases; unmatched junction bases: 4. The CDR3 is 15 amino acids. The CDR3 is CASSLVGQFTGELFF. CDR3 nucleotide sequence: TGTGCCAGCAGCTTAGTGGGACAGTTTACCGGGGAGCTGTTTTTT.

This chain links TRBV11-3 with TRBJ2-3; TRBD2 aligns across 8 bases. This CDR3 spans 15 amino acids. Looked up from germline, CDR1 is SGHNT and CDR2 is YENEEA. J lost 5 bases, V lost 1 base, and 5 bases had no gene match. The CDR3 nucleotides are TGTGCCAGCAGCTTAGGAAGCGGGAGAATAGATACGCAGTATTTT. Translating it yields CASSLGSGRIDTQYF.

Only one count was recorded for this clone. The chain carries TRBV6-5 and TRBJ2-7, with D perhaps TRBD2 (6 bases). The CDR3 is 13 residues long. V was trimmed by 6 bases and J by 9 bases, leaving 18 bases between them. CDR1 and CDR2 from the germline V gene are MNHEY and SVGAGI. The CDR3 region is CASSTTELAPQYF. DNA of the CDR3: TGTGCCAGCAGCACAACCGAACTAGCACCGCAGTACTTC.

The V call is TRBV25-1, the J call TRBJ2-1; D is possibly TRBD2 (5 bases). Trimming took off 3 bases at V and 6 bases at J, with 12 bases between the two ends. The CDR3 is made up of 14 amino acids. CDR1 is MGHDK, CDR2 SYGVNS, per germline. CDR3 coding DNA: TGTGCCAGCAGTGATCCGGGGTCGGGCAATGAGCAGTTCTTC. Protein product: CASSDPGSGNEQFF. The variable domain in full, with the rest retrieved from reference TRBV25-1 and TRBJ2-1, is EADIYQTPRYLVIGTGKKITLECSQTMGHDKMYWYQQDPGMELHLIHYSYGVNSTEKGDLSSESTVSRIRTEHFPLTLESARPSHTSQYLCASSDPGSGNEQFFGPGTRLTVL.

The J gene is TRBJ1-3, the V gene TRBV14; no reliable D call. The CDR3 is 15 amino acids. V gave up 1 base and J gave up 2 bases, with 9 bases separating them. Germline values: CDR1 SGHDN, CDR2 FVKESK. CDR3 amino acids: CASSQVPRTGNTIYF. The CDR3 DNA follows: TGTGCCAGCAGCCAAGTTCCTCGTACTGGAAACACCATATATTTT. Variable domain in full (rest from reference TRBV14 and TRBJ1-3): EAGVTQFPSHSVIEKGQTVTLRCDPISGHDNLYWYRRVMGKEIKFLLHFVKESKQDESGMPNNRFLAERTGGTYSTLKVQPAELEDSGVYFCASSQVPRTGNTIYFGEGSWLTVV.

The chain is built from TRBV5-6 and TRBJ1-2; the D gene is possibly TRBD1 (6 bases). This CDR3 has 13 residues. The germline V gene encodes CDR1 SGHDT and CDR2 YYEEEE. V was trimmed by 4 bases and J by 8 bases, leaving 15 bases between them. The CDR3: CASSRNRVGGYTF. As DNA, the CDR3 is TGTGCCAGCAGCCGGAACAGGGTTGGAGGCTACACCTTC.

The CDR3 region is CASSYSFRGISYEQYF. The CDR3 DNA is TGTGCCAGCAGTTACTCGTTCAGGGGGATCTCCTACGAGCAGTACTTC. The chain carries TRBV6-5 and TRBJ2-7, with 7 bases fitting TRBD1. The CDR3 contains 16 residues. Unmatched junction bases numbered 5, after V lost 0 bases and J lost 0 bases. Germline CDR1 is MNHEY and CDR2 is SVGAGI.